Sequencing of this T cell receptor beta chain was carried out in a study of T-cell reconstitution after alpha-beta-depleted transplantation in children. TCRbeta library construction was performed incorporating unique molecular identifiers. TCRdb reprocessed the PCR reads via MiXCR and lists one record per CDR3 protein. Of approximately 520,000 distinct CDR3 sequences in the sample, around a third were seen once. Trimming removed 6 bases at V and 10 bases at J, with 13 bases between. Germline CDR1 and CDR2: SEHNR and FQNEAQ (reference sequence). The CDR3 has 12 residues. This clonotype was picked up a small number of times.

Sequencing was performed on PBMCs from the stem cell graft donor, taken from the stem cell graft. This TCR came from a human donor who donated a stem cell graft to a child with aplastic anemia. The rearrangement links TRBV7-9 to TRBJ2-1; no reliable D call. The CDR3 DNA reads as TGTGCCAGCAGTGCTTTGGTAAAGGAGCAGTTCTTC. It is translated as CASSALVKEQFF.